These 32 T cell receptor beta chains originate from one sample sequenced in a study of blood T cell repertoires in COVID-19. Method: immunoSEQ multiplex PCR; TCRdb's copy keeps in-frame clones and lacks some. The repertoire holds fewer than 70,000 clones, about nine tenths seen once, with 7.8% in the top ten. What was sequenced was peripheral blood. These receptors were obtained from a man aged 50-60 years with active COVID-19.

CDR3 nucleotide sequence: TGTGCCAGCAGTGATCCTCAGGGGGAATCCTACAATGAGCAGTTCTTC. Translating gives CASSDPQGESYNEQFF. The chain has TRBV2 and TRBJ2-1, with 7 bases matching TRBD1. J lost 1 base, V lost 3 bases, and 6 bases had no gene match. From germline, CDR1 is SNHLY and CDR2 FYNNEI. CDR3 length: 16 amino acids.

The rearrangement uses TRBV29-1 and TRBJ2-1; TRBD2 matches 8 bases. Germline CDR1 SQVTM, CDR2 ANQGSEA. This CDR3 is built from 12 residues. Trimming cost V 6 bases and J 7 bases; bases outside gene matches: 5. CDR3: CSVEREFNEQFF. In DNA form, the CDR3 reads TGCAGCGTCGAGCGGGAGTTTAATGAGCAGTTCTTC.

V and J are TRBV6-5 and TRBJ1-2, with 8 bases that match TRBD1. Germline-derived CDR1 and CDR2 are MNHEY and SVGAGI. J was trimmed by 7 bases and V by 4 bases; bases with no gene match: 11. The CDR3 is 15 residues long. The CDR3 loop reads CASSSSNRDRSGYTF. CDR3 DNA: TGTGCCAGCAGTTCGTCAAACCGGGACAGGAGTGGCTACACCTTC.

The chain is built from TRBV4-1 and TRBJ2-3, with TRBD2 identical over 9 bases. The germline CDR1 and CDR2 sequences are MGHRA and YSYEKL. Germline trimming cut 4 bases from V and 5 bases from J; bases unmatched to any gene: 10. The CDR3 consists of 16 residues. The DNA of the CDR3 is TGCGCCAGCAGCCTCGGGAGGGCGGGGGGGGGAGATACGCAGTATTTT. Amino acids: CASSLGRAGGGDTQYF.

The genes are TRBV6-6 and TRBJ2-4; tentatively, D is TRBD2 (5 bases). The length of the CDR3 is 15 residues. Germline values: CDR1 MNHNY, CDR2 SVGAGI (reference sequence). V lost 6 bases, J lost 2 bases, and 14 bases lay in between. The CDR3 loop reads CASRETTGSKNIQYF. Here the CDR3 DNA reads TGTGCCAGCAGGGAAACGACGGGGTCCAAAAACATTCAGTACTTC.

The CDR3, as DNA: TGTGCCAGCGCGGGGGCCTTAGGGGGGCTAGGGTCCGGGGAGCTGTTTTTT. Translating gives CASAGALGGLGSGELFF. This chain joins TRBV7-8 and TRBJ2-2; maybe TRBD2 (7 bases). Germline CDR1 SGHVS, CDR2 FQNEAQ. The CDR3 length is 17 residues. Deletions cut 8 bases from V and 6 bases from J, with 25 bases between.

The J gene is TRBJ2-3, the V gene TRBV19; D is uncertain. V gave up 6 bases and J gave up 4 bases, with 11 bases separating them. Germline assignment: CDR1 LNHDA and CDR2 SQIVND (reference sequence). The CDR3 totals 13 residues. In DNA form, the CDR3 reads TGTGCCAGTAGCCCTTCCGTCTCAGATACGCAGTATTTT. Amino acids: CASSPSVSDTQYF. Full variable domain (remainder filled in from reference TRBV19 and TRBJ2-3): DGGITQSPKYLFRKEGQNVTLSCEQNLNHDAMYWYRQDPGQGLRLIYYSQIVNDFQKGDIAEGYSVSREKKESFPLTVTSAQKNPTAFYLCASSPSVSDTQYFGPGTRLTVL.

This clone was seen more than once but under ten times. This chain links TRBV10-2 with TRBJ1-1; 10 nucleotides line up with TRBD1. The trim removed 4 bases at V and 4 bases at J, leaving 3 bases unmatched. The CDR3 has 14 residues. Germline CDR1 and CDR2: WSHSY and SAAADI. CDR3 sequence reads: CASSGDRGGTEAFF. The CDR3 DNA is TGCGCCAGCAGTGGGGACAGGGGAGGCACTGAAGCTTTCTTT.

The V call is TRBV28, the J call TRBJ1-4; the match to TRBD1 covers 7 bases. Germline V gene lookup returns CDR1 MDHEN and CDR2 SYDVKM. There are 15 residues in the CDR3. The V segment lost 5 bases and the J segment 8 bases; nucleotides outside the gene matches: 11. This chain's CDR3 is CASSIGQVRGEKLFF. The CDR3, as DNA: TGTGCCAGCAGTATAGGACAGGTTCGAGGGGAAAAACTGTTTTTT.

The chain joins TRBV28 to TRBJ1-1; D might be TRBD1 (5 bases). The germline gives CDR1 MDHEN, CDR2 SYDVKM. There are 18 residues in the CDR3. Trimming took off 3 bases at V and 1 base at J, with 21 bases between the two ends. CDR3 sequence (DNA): TGTGCCAGCAGTTTGGGGCGCCGGGCCAGCGCCCGGAACACTGAAGCTTTCTTT. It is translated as CASSLGRRASARNTEAFF. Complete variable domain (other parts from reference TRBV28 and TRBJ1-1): DVKVTQSSRYLVKRTGEKVFLECVQDMDHENMFWYRQDPGLGLRLIYFSYDVKMKEKGDIPEGYSVSREKKERFSLILESASTNQTSMYLCASSLGRRASARNTEAFFGQGTRLTVV.

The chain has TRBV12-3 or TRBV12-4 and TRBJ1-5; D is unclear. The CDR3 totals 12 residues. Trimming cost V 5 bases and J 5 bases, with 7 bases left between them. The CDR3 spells CASSPQYQPQHF. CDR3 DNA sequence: TGTGCCAGCAGTCCTCAGTATCAGCCCCAGCATTTT.

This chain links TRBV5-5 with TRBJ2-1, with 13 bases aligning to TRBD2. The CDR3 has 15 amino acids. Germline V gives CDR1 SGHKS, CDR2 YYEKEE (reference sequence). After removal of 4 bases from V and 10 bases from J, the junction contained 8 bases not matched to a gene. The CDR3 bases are TGTGCCAGCAGCCCACTAGCGGGGGGGGCGAACGAGCAGTTCTTC. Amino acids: CASSPLAGGANEQFF.

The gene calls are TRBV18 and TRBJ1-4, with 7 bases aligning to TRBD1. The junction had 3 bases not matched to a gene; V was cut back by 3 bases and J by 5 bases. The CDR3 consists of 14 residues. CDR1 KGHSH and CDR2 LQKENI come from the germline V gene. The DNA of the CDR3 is TGTGCCAGCTCACCGTGGGACAGCAATGAAAAACTGTTTTTT. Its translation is CASSPWDSNEKLFF.

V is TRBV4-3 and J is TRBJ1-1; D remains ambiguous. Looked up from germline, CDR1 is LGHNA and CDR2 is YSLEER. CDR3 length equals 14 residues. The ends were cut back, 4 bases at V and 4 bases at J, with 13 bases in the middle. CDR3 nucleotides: TGCGCCAGCAGCCCTATTAATAGAGCCACTGAAGCTTTCTTT. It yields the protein CASSPINRATEAFF.

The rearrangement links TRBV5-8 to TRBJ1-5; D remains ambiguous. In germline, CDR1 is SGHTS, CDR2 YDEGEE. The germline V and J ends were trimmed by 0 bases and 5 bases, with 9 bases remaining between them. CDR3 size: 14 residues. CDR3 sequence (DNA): TGTGCCAGCAGCTTGGGAGGTCAAGATCAGCCCCAGCATTTT. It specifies CASSLGGQDQPQHF.

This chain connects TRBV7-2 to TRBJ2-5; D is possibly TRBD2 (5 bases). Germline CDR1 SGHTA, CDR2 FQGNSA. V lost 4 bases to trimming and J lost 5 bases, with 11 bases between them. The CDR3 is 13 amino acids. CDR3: CASSSEVEETQYF. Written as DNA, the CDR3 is TGTGCCAGCAGCTCGGAGGTGGAGGAGACCCAGTACTTC.

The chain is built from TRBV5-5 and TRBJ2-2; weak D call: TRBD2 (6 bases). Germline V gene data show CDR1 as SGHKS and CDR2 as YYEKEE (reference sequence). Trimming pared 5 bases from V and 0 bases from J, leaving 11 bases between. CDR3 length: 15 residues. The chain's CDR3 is CASREDYANTGELFF. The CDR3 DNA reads TGTGCCAGCAGGGAGGACTATGCGAACACCGGGGAGCTGTTTTTT. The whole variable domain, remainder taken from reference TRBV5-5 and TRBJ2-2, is DAGVTQSPTHLIKTRGQQVTLRCSPISGHKSVSWYQQVLGQGPQFIFQYYEKEERGRGNFPDRFSARQFPNYSSELNVNALLLGDSALYLCASREDYANTGELFFGEGSRLTVL.

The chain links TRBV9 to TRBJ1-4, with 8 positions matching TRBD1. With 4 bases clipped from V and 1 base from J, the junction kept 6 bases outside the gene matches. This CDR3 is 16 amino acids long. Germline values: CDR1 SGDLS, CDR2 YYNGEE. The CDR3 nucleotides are TGTGCCAGCAGCAGGCAGGGGGCCGGAACTAATGAAAAACTGTTTTTT. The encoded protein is CASSRQGAGTNEKLFF.

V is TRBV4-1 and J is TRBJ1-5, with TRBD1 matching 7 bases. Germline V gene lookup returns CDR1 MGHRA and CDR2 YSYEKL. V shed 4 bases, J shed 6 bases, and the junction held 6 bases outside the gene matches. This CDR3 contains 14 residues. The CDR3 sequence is CASSPPTGSQPQHF. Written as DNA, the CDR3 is TGCGCCAGCAGCCCCCCGACAGGGTCTCAGCCCCAGCATTTT.

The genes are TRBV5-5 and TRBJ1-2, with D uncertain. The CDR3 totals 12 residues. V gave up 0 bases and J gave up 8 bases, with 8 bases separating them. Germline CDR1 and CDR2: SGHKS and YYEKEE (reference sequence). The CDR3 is CASSLDSGGYTF. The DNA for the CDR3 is TGTGCCAGCAGCTTGGACAGTGGCGGCTACACCTTC.

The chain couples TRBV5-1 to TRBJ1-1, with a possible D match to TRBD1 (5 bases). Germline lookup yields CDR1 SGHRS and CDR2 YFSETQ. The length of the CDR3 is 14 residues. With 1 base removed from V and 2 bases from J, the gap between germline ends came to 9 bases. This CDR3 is CASSLIDSNTEAFF. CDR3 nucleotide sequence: TGCGCCAGCAGCTTGATCGACAGCAACACTGAAGCTTTCTTT.

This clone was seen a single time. CDR3 in DNA: TGCGCCAGCAGCCAATATAGGGGCGAAAAGAATTCACCCCTCCACTTT. This translates into CASSQYRGEKNSPLHF. The chain employs TRBV4-3 and TRBJ1-6, with D perhaps matching TRBD1 (5 bases). The V gene's germline CDR1 is LGHNA and CDR2 YSLEER. Trimming stripped 2 bases from V and 7 bases from J, with 15 bases between. The length of the CDR3 is 16 residues.

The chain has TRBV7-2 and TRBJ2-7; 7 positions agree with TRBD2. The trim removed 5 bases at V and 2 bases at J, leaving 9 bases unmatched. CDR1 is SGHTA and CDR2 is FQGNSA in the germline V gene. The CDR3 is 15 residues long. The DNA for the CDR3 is TGTGCCAGCAGCCCAAGCCTTAGCGGGCCCTACGAGCAGTACTTC. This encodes CASSPSLSGPYEQYF.

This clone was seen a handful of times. The CDR3 loop reads CASSRTGEETQYF. The CDR3 nucleotides read TGTGCCAGCAGTCGGACAGGGGAAGAGACCCAGTACTTC. The chain joins TRBV5-8 to TRBJ2-5; 9 bases are shared with TRBD1. The V and J ends lost 5 bases and 3 bases, in that order; junction bases with no gene match: 2. The CDR3 length is 13 residues. Germline V gene lookup returns CDR1 SGHTS and CDR2 YDEGEE.

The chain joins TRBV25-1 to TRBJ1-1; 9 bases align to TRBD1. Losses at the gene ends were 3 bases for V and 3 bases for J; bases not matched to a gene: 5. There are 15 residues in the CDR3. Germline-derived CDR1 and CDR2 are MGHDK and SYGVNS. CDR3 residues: CASSDLRTGDTEAFF. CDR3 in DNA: TGTGCCAGCAGTGACCTCCGGACAGGGGACACTGAAGCTTTCTTT.

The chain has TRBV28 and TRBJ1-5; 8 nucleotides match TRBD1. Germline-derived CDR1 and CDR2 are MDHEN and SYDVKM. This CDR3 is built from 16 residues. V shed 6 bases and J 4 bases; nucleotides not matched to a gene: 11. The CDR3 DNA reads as TGTGCCAGCAGCCCAAAACAGGGGGGTATTAATCAGCCCCAGCATTTT. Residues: CASSPKQGGINQPQHF.

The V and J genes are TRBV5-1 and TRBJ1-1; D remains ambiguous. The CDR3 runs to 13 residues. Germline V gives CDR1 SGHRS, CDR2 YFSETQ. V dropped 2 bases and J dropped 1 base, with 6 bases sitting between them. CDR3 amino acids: CASSLAGNTEAFF. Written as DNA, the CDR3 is TGCGCCAGCAGCTTAGCAGGGAACACTGAAGCTTTCTTT.

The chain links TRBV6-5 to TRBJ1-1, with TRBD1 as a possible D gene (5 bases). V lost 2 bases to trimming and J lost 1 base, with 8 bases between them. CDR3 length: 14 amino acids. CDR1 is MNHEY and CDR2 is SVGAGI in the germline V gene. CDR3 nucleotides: TGTGCCAGCAGTTACGATACAGGGAACACTGAAGCTTTCTTT. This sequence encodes CASSYDTGNTEAFF.

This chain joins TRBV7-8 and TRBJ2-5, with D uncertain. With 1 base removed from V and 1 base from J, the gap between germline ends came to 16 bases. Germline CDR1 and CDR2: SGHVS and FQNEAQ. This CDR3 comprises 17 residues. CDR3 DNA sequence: TGTGCCAGCAGCTTAGTTCAAATTCAGTCAATCCAAGAGACCCAGTACTTC. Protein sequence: CASSLVQIQSIQETQYF.

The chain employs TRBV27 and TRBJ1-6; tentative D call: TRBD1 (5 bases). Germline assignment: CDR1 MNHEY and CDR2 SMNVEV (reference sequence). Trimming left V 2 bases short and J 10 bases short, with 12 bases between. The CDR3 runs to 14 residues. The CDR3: CASSLRQGRSPLHF. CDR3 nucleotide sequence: TGTGCCAGCAGTTTACGGCAGGGCAGGTCACCCCTCCACTTT.

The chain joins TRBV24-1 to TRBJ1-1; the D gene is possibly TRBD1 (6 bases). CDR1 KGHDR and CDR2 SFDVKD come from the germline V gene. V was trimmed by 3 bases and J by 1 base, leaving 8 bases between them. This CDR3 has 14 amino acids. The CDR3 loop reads CATSDGQQNTEAFF. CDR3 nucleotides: TGTGCCACCAGTGATGGACAGCAGAACACTGAAGCTTTCTTT.

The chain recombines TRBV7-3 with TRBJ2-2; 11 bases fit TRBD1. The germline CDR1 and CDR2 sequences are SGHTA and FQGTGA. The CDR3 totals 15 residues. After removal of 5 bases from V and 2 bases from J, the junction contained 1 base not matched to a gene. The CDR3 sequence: CASSRTGGNTGELFF. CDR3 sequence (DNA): TGTGCCAGCAGCCGGACAGGGGGCAACACCGGGGAGCTGTTTTTT.